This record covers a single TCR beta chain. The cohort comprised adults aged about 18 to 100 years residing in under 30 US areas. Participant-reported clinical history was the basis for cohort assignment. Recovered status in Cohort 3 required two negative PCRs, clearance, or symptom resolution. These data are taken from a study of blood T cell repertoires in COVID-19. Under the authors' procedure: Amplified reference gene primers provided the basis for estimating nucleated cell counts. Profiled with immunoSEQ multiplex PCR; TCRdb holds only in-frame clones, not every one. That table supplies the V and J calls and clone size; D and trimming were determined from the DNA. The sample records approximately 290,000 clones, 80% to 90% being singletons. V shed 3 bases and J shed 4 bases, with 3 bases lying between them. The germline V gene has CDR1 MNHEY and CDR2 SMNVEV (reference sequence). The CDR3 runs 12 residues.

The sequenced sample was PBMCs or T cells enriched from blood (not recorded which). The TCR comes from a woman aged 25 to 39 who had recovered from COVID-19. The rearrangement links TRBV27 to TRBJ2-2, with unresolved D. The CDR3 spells CASSLSTGELFF. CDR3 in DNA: TGTGCCAGCAGTTTGAGCACCGGGGAGCTGTTTTTT.